Presented here are 10 T cell receptor beta chains from one specimen sequenced in a study of blood T cells in healthy people across ages. Next came a second PCR, run for about 6 to 12 cycles, which used a sample-barcoded 5' primer along with a J-beta primer mix. TCRdb re-analysed the 5' RACE reads in MiXCR, keeping a single row per CDR3 protein. This sample carries approximately 1,700,000 distinct CDR3 sequences, approximately 40% of them seen once, and the ten largest clones take roughly 23%. Material: blood. The receptors stem from a human donor in good health.

The chain carries TRBV9 and TRBJ2-1; D perhaps matches TRBD1 (6 bases). The CDR3 is 14 residues long. CDR1 and CDR2 (germline): SGDLS, YYNGEE. Trimming pared 5 bases from V and 9 bases from J, leaving 18 bases between. CDR3 nucleotides: TGTGCCAGCAGTCCCGGGACATCCCTCGGTGAGCAGTTCTTC. Protein: CASSPGTSLGEQFF. Complete variable domain (other parts from reference TRBV9 and TRBJ2-1): DSGVTQTPKHLITATGQRVTLRCSPRSGDLSVYWYQQSLDQGLQFLIQYYNGEERAKGNILERFSAQQFPDLHSELNLSSLELGDSALYFCASSPGTSLGEQFFGPGTRLTVL.

This clonotype was recorded many times. CDR3 residues: CASSLRGASTDTQYF. The CDR3 DNA reads as TGTGCCAGCAGTTTGAGAGGGGCATCAACAGATACGCAGTATTTT. The chain couples TRBV11-2 to TRBJ2-3, with D perhaps assigned TRBD1 or TRBD2 (5 bases each). The CDR3 is 15 residues long. Germline CDR1 and CDR2: SGHAT and FQNNGV. V lost 6 bases and J lost 3, with 16 bases in between.

V and J are TRBV7-9 and TRBJ1-2, with TRBD1 identical over 12 bases. CDR1 is SEHNR and CDR2 is FQNEAQ in the germline V gene (reference sequence). V lost 5 bases, J lost 4 bases, and 8 bases stayed unmatched. The CDR3 consists of 16 residues. Here the CDR3 reads CASSAPGQGAIYGYTF. The DNA for the CDR3 is TGTGCCAGCAGCGCCCCGGGACAGGGGGCAATCTATGGCTACACCTTC.

Comments on this clonotype: The CDR3 does not close with the conserved phenylalanine or tryptophan, likely indicating a read error. The genes are TRBV14 and TRBJ2-7; no reliable D call. V was pared by 0 bases and J by 2 bases, with 2 bases between. The CDR3 runs 12 residues. The germline gives CDR1 SGHDN, CDR2 FVKESK. DNA for the CDR3: TGTGCCAGCAGCCAAGATCCCTACGAGCAGTACCTC. Translating it yields CASSQDPYEQYL.

This clonotype was seen a handful of times. The chain has TRBV5-1 and TRBJ2-7; D is perhaps TRBD1 (6 bases). V lost 0 bases, J lost 1 base, and 20 bases lay in between. The CDR3 is 18 residues long. Germline V gene data show CDR1 as SGHRS and CDR2 as YFSETQ. This CDR3 reads CASSLALPGTTSSYEQYF. The DNA for the CDR3 is TGCGCCAGCAGCTTGGCCCTTCCCGGGACAACAAGTTCCTACGAGCAGTACTTC.

The chain carries TRBV7-3 and TRBJ1-6; D gene uncertain. Trimming pared 7 bases from V and 7 bases from J, leaving 11 bases between. Germline loops: CDR1 SGHTA, CDR2 FQGTGA. The CDR3 extends over 13 amino acids. The CDR3 is CASNSLQNSPLHF. CDR3 coding DNA: TGTGCCAGCAACTCCTTACAGAATTCACCCCTCCACTTT.

The table lists this clonotype with many counts. This rearrangement joins TRBV29-1 to TRBJ2-7; D perhaps matches TRBD1 (6 bases). Germline V gene lookup returns CDR1 SQVTM and CDR2 ANQGSEA. Trimming cost V 4 bases and J 2 bases, with 15 bases left between them. The length of the CDR3 is 14 residues. The CDR3 spells CSVVTGTSTYEQYF. CDR3 coding DNA: TGCAGCGTTGTAACCGGGACAAGCACCTACGAGCAGTACTTC.

As regards this clonotype: Because the CDR3's place on the DNA is in doubt, the DNA is left out and the CDR3 is given as listed by TCRdb. The CDR3 spells CSVDRYSNYGCTF. The V gene is TRBV20-1, the J gene TRBJ1-2; the D call of TRBD1 is as the table states it, not checked on the DNA. A total of 13 residues make up the CDR3, ends included. Germline assignment: CDR1 DFQATT and CDR2 SNEGSKA (reference sequence).

The chain recombines TRBV6-2 or TRBV6-3 with TRBJ2-3; D unresolved. Trimming took off 5 bases at V and 7 bases at J, with 13 bases between the two ends. Germline lookup yields CDR1 MNHEY and CDR2 SVGEGT. CDR3 length equals 13 residues. For the CDR3, the DNA is TGTGCCAGCAGTCCCCTCCTCACGTATACGCAGTATTTT. As protein: CASSPLLTYTQYF.

V is TRBV7-2 and J is TRBJ1-5; D gene unclear. The CDR3 totals 14 residues. V was clipped by 1 base and J by 7 bases, with 11 bases between them. Germline assignment: CDR1 SGHTA and CDR2 FQGNSA. CDR3 DNA sequence: TGTGCCAGCAGCTTAGGTGTCAGACCCCAGCCCCAGCATTTT. Its protein product is CASSLGVRPQPQHF.